This T cell receptor (beta chain) was observed in a study of neoadjuvant anti-PD-1 for oral cavity cancer. Study summary: Non-progressing patients received a fourth nivolumab dose near day 43, then surgery on days 50-56.

TCRdb's table, derived via immunoSEQ multiplex PCR, lists solely in-frame clones and lacks some. The sample lists some 7,400 clones, 48% occurring once. Patients had newly diagnosed, untreated stage II-IVA oral cavity squamous cell carcinoma. These oral cavity squamous cell carcinomas were HPV-negative and locally advanced. Only a few counts were recorded for this clone. Its antigen is undetermined. Study observations and caveats: Pretreatment Treg/Th17 ratio correlated inversely with post-treatment tumor clonality.

The material was tumor tissue, obtained before nivolumab (anti-PD-1) treatment. The TCR sequence derives from a person aged 35-79 years with oral cavity squamous cell carcinoma.

This chain's CDR3 is CASSLAGAGGGDTQYF. CDR3 DNA: TGCGCCAGCAGCTTGGCCGGAGCGGGAGGGGGAGATACGCAGTATTTT. This rearrangement joins TRBV5-1 to TRBJ2-3, with TRBD2 identical over 10 bases. The V segment lost 0 bases and the J segment 5 bases; nucleotides outside the gene matches: 6. The CDR3 consists of 16 residues. CDR1 and CDR2 from the germline V gene are SGHRS and YFSETQ.